The entry below gives a single TCR beta chain sequence along with its context. These data originate in a study of OX40 agonist ivuxolimab in advanced cancers. CDR1 is SQVTM and CDR2 is ANQGSEA in the germline V gene. This CDR3 has 12 amino acids. Trimming took 5 bases from V and 2 from J, leaving 9 bases between them. Sequencing used immunoSEQ multiplex PCR; TCRdb keeps in-frame clones, though not all of them. The table includes about 33,000 clones, around 89% detected once. The sample consisted of CD4+ or CD8+ T cells sorted from blood, taken in a trial of the OX40 agonist ivuxolimab. The rearrangement uses TRBV29-1 and TRBJ2-5; possibly TRBD1 for D (5 bases). The TCR was taken from an adult with an advanced solid tumor such as melanoma, head and neck, liver or kidney cancer. CDR3 in amino acids: CSVRQYQETQYF. The DNA of the CDR3 is TGCAGCGTTCGACAGTATCAAGAGACCCAGTACTTC.